This T cell receptor beta chain comes out of a study of persistence of HIV-infected CD4 T cells. Study-level points and caveats: CMV- and Gag-responding cells had lower TCRbeta richness than CD3/CD28-responding cells.

The V gene's germline CDR1 is GTSNPN and CDR2 SVGIG (reference sequence). Trimming stripped 7 bases from V and 0 bases from J, with 10 bases between. This CDR3 has 13 amino acids. The libraries were made with immunoSEQ version 4 in survey mode. The method was immunoSEQ multiplex PCR; TCRdb's version includes in-frame clones alone and lacks a portion of them. The table shows approximately 35,000 clones, with around four fifths occurring only once. With regard to this clone: Its antigen is currently unknown.

Lysates of CMV-infected fibroblasts at around 9.8 ug/mL stimulated these cells. Sorted nonresponding memory CD4+ T cells were CD40L-negative, CD69-negative, CD45RO-high. The specimen comprised CD4+ T cells sorted from PBMCs after roughly 20-hour stimulation, sampled from a patient who received antiretroviral therapy. This TCR was sampled from an adult man with HIV who was CMV-seropositive. The V gene is TRBV30, the J gene TRBJ1-5, with a weak D call TRBD1 (5 bases). The CDR3 reads CASGTDSNQPQHF. In DNA, the CDR3 is TGTGCCTCAGGGACGGATAGCAATCAGCCCCAGCATTTT.